This entry lists 22 T cell receptor beta chains sequenced from one sample in a study of cytomegalovirus exposure and HLA in healthy donors. Sequenced by immunoSEQ multiplex PCR; TCRdb stores in-frame clones only, minus some. Here the sample spans fewer than 400,000 clones, 88% being singletons. Sequences were obtained from PBMCs. The receptors stem from a man aged 25 to 40 in good health and CMV-seronegative.

The J gene is TRBJ1-2, the V gene TRBV27, with a weak D call TRBD1 (6 bases). Germline loops: CDR1 MNHEY, CDR2 SMNVEV (reference sequence). The CDR3 extends over 14 amino acids. V was shortened by 5 bases and J by 6 bases, with 16 bases between the two germline ends. The CDR3 nucleotides read TGTGCCAGCAGTCCGAAGGGGGGGTCCCATGGCTACACCTTC. Translation gives CASSPKGGSHGYTF.

V is TRBV6-5 and J is TRBJ2-1, with 11 nucleotides matching TRBD2. The CDR3 spans 15 residues. The junction had 7 bases not matched to a gene; V was cut back by 5 bases and J by 7 bases. Germline loops: CDR1 MNHEY, CDR2 SVGAGI. CDR3 DNA sequence: TGTGCCAGCAGTCTCCTAGCGGGGGGACGTAATGAGCAGTTCTTC. This translates into CASSLLAGGRNEQFF.

This chain uses TRBV6-6 with TRBJ2-1; D uncertain. Germline assignment: CDR1 MNHNY and CDR2 SVGAGI (reference sequence). The CDR3 runs 12 residues. Between the trimmed V and J ends, which lost 2 bases and 6 bases, there was a span of 5 bases. The CDR3 DNA is TGTGCCAGCAGTTACGTTAGCAATGAGCAGTTCTTC. Protein: CASSYVSNEQFF.

The chain recombines TRBV7-9 with TRBJ2-1; 14 bases align to TRBD2. The CDR3 consists of 17 residues. The V and J ends lost 5 bases and 4 bases, in that order; junction bases with no gene match: 7. Germline CDR1 reads SEHNR; CDR2 reads FQNEAQ (reference sequence). CDR3: CASSEGTSGSYYNEQFF. CDR3 sequence (DNA): TGTGCCAGCAGCGAGGGGACTAGCGGGAGTTATTACAATGAGCAGTTCTTC.

This chain joins TRBV2 and TRBJ1-2, with a weak D call TRBD1 (5 bases). Germline loops: CDR1 SNHLY, CDR2 FYNNEI. The CDR3 length is 12 residues. V was cut by 3 bases and J by 8 bases, with 10 bases left in between. CDR3 bases: TGTGCCAGCAGTGAGCAGAACAGGGGCTACACCTTC. This gives the protein CASSEQNRGYTF.

This clone has only a few counts. This chain connects TRBV25-1 to TRBJ2-7; D gene ambiguous. CDR3 length equals 14 residues. Germline V gene sequence: CDR1 MGHDK, CDR2 SYGVNS. The V gene lost 7 bases and the J gene lost 2 bases, with 15 bases spanning the gap. DNA for the CDR3: TGTGCCAGCACCGCCGGGTCCTCAGCCTACGAGCAGTACTTC. Translation gives CASTAGSSAYEQYF.

This chain uses TRBV19 with TRBJ2-6, with D possibly being TRBD2 (5 bases). Germline V gives CDR1 LNHDA, CDR2 SQIVND (reference sequence). The CDR3 runs 16 residues. V was pared by 5 bases and J by 0 bases, with 11 bases between. Here the CDR3 DNA reads TGTGCCAGTAGTCATGGCCGGGGCTCTGGGGCCAACGTCCTGACTTTC. Amino acids: CASSHGRGSGANVLTF.

The rearrangement links TRBV9 to TRBJ2-3; 7 bases match TRBD2. The J segment lost 1 base and the V segment lost 4 bases, leaving 12 bases of the junction unmatched. CDR1 SGDLS and CDR2 YYNGEE come from the germline V gene. CDR3 length equals 17 residues. As DNA, the CDR3 is TGTGCCAGCAGCCCACACGGGGGACTATTCGGCACAGATACGCAGTATTTT. Translating gives CASSPHGGLFGTDTQYF.

The rearrangement uses TRBV27 and TRBJ2-7; tentatively, D is TRBD1 (5 bases). The CDR3 loop spans 14 amino acids. V lost 6 bases to trimming and J lost 2 bases, with 14 bases between them. CDR1 is MNHEY and CDR2 is SMNVEV in the germline V gene (reference sequence). CDR3 residues: CASRRNRQTYEQYF. Written as DNA, the CDR3 is TGTGCCAGCAGACGTAACAGGCAGACCTACGAGCAGTACTTC.

This sequence joins TRBV19 and TRBJ1-1, with no clear D. With 5 bases removed from V and 6 bases from J, the gap between germline ends came to 16 bases. Germline V gene lookup returns CDR1 LNHDA and CDR2 SQIVND (reference sequence). This CDR3 contains 14 residues. CDR3 protein: CASSPTTGFAEAFF. CDR3 nucleotides: TGTGCCAGTAGTCCAACGACGGGATTCGCTGAAGCTTTCTTT.

This clone was found a few times. This chain joins TRBV19 and TRBJ1-5; tentative D call: TRBD1 (6 bases). V was shortened by 5 bases and J by 3 bases, with 11 bases between the two germline ends. The germline V gene encodes CDR1 LNHDA and CDR2 SQIVND (reference sequence). This CDR3 has 14 residues. Here the CDR3 reads CASSARDNNQPQHF. The CDR3 nucleotides are TGTGCCAGTAGTGCTCGGGACAACAATCAGCCCCAGCATTTT.

The chain uses TRBV7-6 and TRBJ1-4; 11 positions agree with TRBD1. Trimming removed 5 bases from V and 3 bases from J; junction bases left unmatched: 5. Germline V gene data show CDR1 as SGHVS and CDR2 as FNYEAQ. The CDR3 totals 16 residues. Here the CDR3 reads CASSEGQGAANEKLFF. Written as DNA, the CDR3 is TGTGCCAGCAGCGAAGGACAGGGGGCGGCTAATGAAAAACTGTTTTTT.

This chain connects TRBV19 to TRBJ1-6, with 8 bases lining up with TRBD1. The CDR3 extends over 13 amino acids. With 6 bases clipped from V and 10 bases from J, the junction kept 5 bases outside the gene matches. The germline V gene encodes CDR1 LNHDA and CDR2 SQIVND (reference sequence). The CDR3 is CASRDRERSPLHF. CDR3 sequence (DNA): TGTGCCAGTAGGGACAGGGAACGATCACCCCTCCACTTT.

The rearrangement joins TRBV7-6 to TRBJ2-3; TRBD2 matches 8 bases. Trimming removed 0 bases from V and 5 bases from J; junction bases left unmatched: 7. The germline V gene has CDR1 SGHVS and CDR2 FNYEAQ. CDR3 length: 16 amino acids. The DNA for the CDR3 is TGTGCCAGCAGCTTAGCGTACGGGGGGGCCGAAGATACGCAGTATTTT. Its protein is CASSLAYGGAEDTQYF.

V is TRBV5-1 and J is TRBJ1-1, with a possible D match to TRBD1 (5 bases). Trimming cost V 7 bases and J 1 base, with 11 bases left between them. Looked up from germline, CDR1 is SGHRS and CDR2 is YFSETQ. The CDR3 spans 13 residues. The CDR3 DNA is TGCGCCAGCGGGGCTGCAGAGAACACTGAAGCTTTCTTT. Translated: CASGAAENTEAFF.

The rearrangement links TRBV6-6 to TRBJ2-5, with 12 bases fitting TRBD2. Germline V gives CDR1 MNHNY, CDR2 SVGAGI (reference sequence). J was trimmed by 7 bases and V by 6 bases; bases with no gene match: 9. The CDR3 runs to 15 residues. The CDR3 nucleotides are TGTGCCAGCAGACAAGGACTAGCGGGGTACGGGACCCAGTACTTC. It specifies CASRQGLAGYGTQYF.

The chain carries TRBV5-1 and TRBJ1-4; D call uncertain. Per germline, CDR1 SGHRS and CDR2 YFSETQ. Trimming stripped 2 bases from V and 5 bases from J, with 13 bases between. This CDR3 is built from 15 residues. CDR3 protein: CASSLTGTRNEKLFF. CDR3 bases: TGCGCCAGCAGCTTAACTGGCACTAGGAATGAAAAACTGTTTTTT.

The chain joins TRBV4-1 to TRBJ1-1; D gene ambiguous. The CDR3 sequence is 11 residues long. Germline V gene lookup returns CDR1 MGHRA and CDR2 YSYEKL. V was trimmed by 9 bases and J by 5 bases, leaving 10 bases between them. As DNA, the CDR3 is TGCGCCAGTATACATAAGACTGAAGCTTTCTTT. Residues: CASIHKTEAFF.

The table lists this clone with a count of one. The chain employs TRBV6-5 and TRBJ1-5; perhaps TRBD1 as D (5 bases). Germline CDR1 MNHEY, CDR2 SVGAGI. Deletions cut 6 bases from V and 6 bases from J, with 15 bases between. CDR3 length: 14 amino acids. The CDR3 loop is CASRPFAGVQPQHF. In DNA, the CDR3 is TGTGCCAGCAGACCTTTTGCGGGGGTTCAGCCCCAGCATTTT.

J is TRBJ2-7 and V is TRBV19, with TRBD2 identical over 11 bases. Germline V gene lookup returns CDR1 LNHDA and CDR2 SQIVND (reference sequence). V was pared by 1 base and J by 2 bases, with 4 bases of the junction left unmatched. This CDR3 is built from 16 residues. CDR3 DNA sequence: TGTGCCAGTAGTATAGTCCTAGCGGGGGGAGCCTACGAGCAGTACTTC. Residues: CASSIVLAGGAYEQYF.

The chain has TRBV5-1 and TRBJ1-1, with 8 bases identical to TRBD1. The CDR3 is 17 amino acids. Looked up from germline, CDR1 is SGHRS and CDR2 is YFSETQ. V dropped 4 bases and J dropped 1; count of bases not matched to a gene: 12. The CDR3 coding sequence is TGCGCCAGCAGCCAAGGACAGGGACTGCTTGGGAACACTGAAGCTTTCTTT. Its protein is CASSQGQGLLGNTEAFF.

Comments on this clone: This sample includes further DNA sequences coding for the same CDR3. This chain uses TRBV7-8 with TRBJ1-1; unclear D gene. The CDR3 runs to 14 residues. V dropped 1 base and J dropped 2 bases, with 8 bases sitting between them. CDR1 SGHVS and CDR2 FQNEAQ come from the germline V gene. The DNA for the CDR3 is TGTGCCAGCAGCTTAGGGCAGACAAACACTGAAGCTTTCTTT. It specifies CASSLGQTNTEAFF.